This passage covers 32 T cell receptor beta chains from one sample sequenced in a study of blood T cell repertoires in COVID-19. Measured with immunoSEQ multiplex PCR; TCRdb has only the in-frame clones, and not every one. This table holds fewer than 150,000 clones, around 80% found once. The specimen was peripheral blood. The receptors stem from a man aged 70 or older with acute or convalescent COVID-19.

This clone was counted between two and nine times. V usage is TRBV18 and J usage is TRBJ1-3; D not certain. V gave up 3 bases and J gave up 2 bases, with 11 bases separating them. Per germline, CDR1 KGHSH and CDR2 LQKENI. The CDR3 runs 15 residues. As DNA, the CDR3 is TGTGCCAGCTCACCCAAACAGTACACTGGAAACACCATATATTTT. It codes for CASSPKQYTGNTIYF.

The CDR3 loop is CASSLPLAGAADEQFF. The CDR3 DNA reads as TGTGCCAGCAGTTTACCCCTAGCGGGAGCGGCCGATGAGCAGTTCTTC. This rearrangement joins TRBV28 to TRBJ2-1, with 10 positions matching TRBD2. The CDR3 covers 16 residues. The ends lost 2 bases at V and 8 bases at J; junction bases unmatched: 9. From germline, CDR1 is MDHEN and CDR2 SYDVKM.

J is TRBJ1-3 and V is TRBV18; D is possibly TRBD1 (5 bases). V was trimmed by 3 bases and J by 0 bases, leaving 15 bases between them. Looked up from germline, CDR1 is KGHSH and CDR2 is LQKENI. This CDR3 is 17 amino acids long. The CDR3 DNA is TGTGCCAGCTCACCCCGCAGGCGGGGGAACTCTGGAAACACCATATATTTT. Amino acid sequence: CASSPRRRGNSGNTIYF.

This clone has only a few counts. This chain joins TRBV7-2 and TRBJ1-4; 7 bases agree with TRBD1. The V segment lost 5 bases and the J segment 14 bases; nucleotides outside the gene matches: 11. This CDR3 has 13 amino acids. Germline V CDR1 and CDR2: SGHTA, FQGNSA. The CDR3 region has the DNA TGTGCCAGCAGCCCCGGACAGGCGGCCCGGCTGTTTTTT. Its protein is CASSPGQAARLFF.

This clone was recorded a few times. This chain links TRBV19 with TRBJ1-4, with a tentative D call TRBD1 (6 bases). CDR1 is LNHDA and CDR2 is SQIVND in the germline V gene (reference sequence). The CDR3 is 14 amino acids. V lost 5 bases to trimming and J lost 8 bases, with 15 bases between them. CDR3 residues: CASSRQAQEEKLFF. As DNA, the CDR3 is TGTGCCAGTAGTCGACAGGCTCAAGAGGAAAAACTGTTTTTT.

This clone was counted a few times. The J gene is TRBJ2-2, the V gene TRBV28; 7 positions agree with TRBD2. Unmatched junction bases numbered 10, after V lost 2 bases and J lost 4 bases. The CDR3 is 17 residues long. CDR1 and CDR2 from the germline V gene are MDHEN and SYDVKM. This CDR3 is CASSLEPSGDSTGELFF. For the CDR3, the DNA is TGTGCCAGCAGTTTAGAACCTAGCGGAGATTCCACCGGGGAGCTGTTTTTT.

V gene TRBV12-3 or TRBV12-4 combines with J gene TRBJ2-3, with TRBD2 as a possible D gene (5 bases). This CDR3 has 13 residues. V was cut by 2 bases and J by 5 bases, with 8 bases left in between. CDR3: CASSLTGLDTQYF. CDR3 DNA sequence: TGTGCCAGCAGTTTAACCGGACTAGATACGCAGTATTTT.

The genes are TRBV18 and TRBJ1-2; TRBD1 aligns across 7 bases. V gave up 0 bases and J gave up 0 bases; unmatched junction bases: 7. The CDR3 consists of 17 residues. Germline CDR1 and CDR2: KGHSH and LQKENI. CDR3: CASSPPNTGEANYGYTF. In DNA form, the CDR3 reads TGTGCCAGCTCACCACCTAATACAGGGGAAGCTAACTATGGCTACACCTTC.

This chain links TRBV19 with TRBJ2-2; 7 bases match TRBD2. Trimming took 7 bases from V and 4 from J; bases not matched to a gene: 9. Per the germline V gene, CDR1 is LNHDA and CDR2 is SQIVND (reference sequence). The CDR3 spans 15 residues. CDR3 region: CASIPLGGSTGELFF. The CDR3 nucleotides read TGTGCCAGTATACCCCTCGGGGGGTCCACCGGGGAGCTGTTTTTT.

CDR3 loop: CAGGEQAAETQYF. The CDR3 nucleotides read TGTGCCGGAGGGGAACAGGCCGCGGAGACCCAGTACTTC. This chain uses TRBV30 with TRBJ2-5; the D gene is possibly TRBD2 (6 bases). This CDR3 region has 13 residues. Looked up from germline, CDR1 is GTSNPN and CDR2 is SVGIG (reference sequence). Trimming took off 8 bases at V and 5 bases at J, with 18 bases between the two ends.

The V call is TRBV6-1, the J call TRBJ1-2, with 7 bases matching TRBD1. CDR3 length: 13 amino acids. J lost 2 bases, V lost 5 bases, and 2 bases had no gene match. Germline-derived CDR1 and CDR2 are MNHNS and SASEGT. The CDR3 region is CASSSGQNYGYTF. The CDR3 region has the DNA TGTGCCAGCAGTTCGGGACAGAACTATGGCTACACCTTC.

The gene calls are TRBV27 and TRBJ1-6; 12 bases agree with TRBD1. Germline CDR1 is MNHEY and CDR2 is SMNVEV (reference sequence). There are 16 residues in the CDR3. V lost 6 bases to trimming and J lost 7 bases; unmatched junction nucleotides: 7. CDR3 nucleotides: TGTGCCAGCAGCCTCCGGGACAGGGGGCCCAATTCACCCCTCCACTTT. Protein product: CASSLRDRGPNSPLHF.

This clone was counted a few times. This chain joins TRBV27 and TRBJ1-1; D is undetermined. Germline assignment: CDR1 MNHEY and CDR2 SMNVEV (reference sequence). The CDR3 sequence is 14 residues long. V lost 4 bases and J lost 0, with 9 bases in between. CDR3 DNA sequence: TGTGCCAGCAGTTCCCTCACAGTGAACACTGAAGCTTTCTTT. It is translated as CASSSLTVNTEAFF.

The V call is TRBV9, the J call TRBJ2-3, with 8 bases aligning to TRBD2. Looked up from germline, CDR1 is SGDLS and CDR2 is YYNGEE. The CDR3 is 17 residues long. Trimming at V came to 4 bases and at J to 5 bases, leaving 15 bases not matched to a gene. The CDR3 loop is CASSTLGGGPIGDTQYF. As DNA, the CDR3 is TGTGCCAGCAGCACGCTCGGCGGGGGGCCCATAGGAGATACGCAGTATTTT.

This chain links TRBV19 with TRBJ2-7; 8 positions match TRBD2. Germline V CDR1 and CDR2: LNHDA, SQIVND (reference sequence). CDR3 size: 15 residues. The V gene end was trimmed by 6 bases and the J gene end by 3 bases; junction bases not matched to a gene: 10. The CDR3 DNA reads TGTGCCAGTAGCATGCTTCTAGCGGGTAACTACGAGCAGTACTTC. This codes for CASSMLLAGNYEQYF.

The chain couples TRBV5-1 to TRBJ2-5, with 9 bases aligning to TRBD1. Germline V lookup: CDR1 SGHRS, CDR2 YFSETQ. The J segment lost 3 bases and the V segment lost 4 bases, leaving 4 bases of the junction unmatched. This CDR3 contains 14 residues. The CDR3 region has the DNA TGCGCCAGCAGCCCGTGGACAGGGGAAGAGACCCAGTACTTC. This encodes CASSPWTGEETQYF.

There are a few counts of this clone. The chain is built from TRBV6-5 and TRBJ1-5; D ambiguous. With 7 bases removed from V and 1 base from J, the gap between germline ends came to 11 bases. This CDR3 contains 14 residues. Germline V gene sequence: CDR1 MNHEY, CDR2 SVGAGI. The CDR3 DNA reads as TGTGCCAGCAAAGCCGGAGGGAGCAATCAGCCCCAGCATTTT. Translation gives CASKAGGSNQPQHF.

The chain is built from TRBV5-6 and TRBJ1-2, with 9 bases lining up with TRBD1. V lost 0 bases to trimming and J lost 3 bases; unmatched junction nucleotides: 3. CDR3 length: 15 residues. CDR1 is SGHDT, CDR2 YYEEEE, per germline. CDR3 sequence reads: CASSLGGQGHYGYTF. Written as DNA, the CDR3 is TGTGCCAGCAGCTTGGGGGGACAGGGTCACTATGGCTACACCTTC.

The chain links TRBV5-8 to TRBJ2-1, with TRBD2 matching over 8 bases. With 0 bases clipped from V and 4 bases from J, the junction kept 3 bases outside the gene matches. CDR3 length equals 15 residues. The germline CDR1 and CDR2 sequences are SGHTS and YDEGEE. The CDR3 sequence is CASSLARGGYNEQFF. Written as DNA, the CDR3 is TGTGCCAGCAGCTTGGCCCGGGGGGGGTACAATGAGCAGTTCTTC. The complete variable domain, with remaining parts taken from reference TRBV5-8 and TRBJ2-1, reads EAGVTQSPTHLIKTRGQQATLRCSPISGHTSVYWYQQALGLGLQFLLWYDEGEERNRGNFPPRFSGRQFPNYSSELNVNALELEDSALYLCASSLARGGYNEQFFGPGTRLTVL.

V gene TRBV5-4 combines with J gene TRBJ1-6; D might be TRBD1 (6 bases). Germline CDR1 SGHNT, CDR2 YYREEE (reference sequence). V was clipped by 4 bases and J by 8 bases, with 13 bases between them. CDR3 size: 14 residues. The CDR3 DNA reads as TGTGCCAGCAGCACCGACAGGTCGTATTCACCCCTCCACTTT. Its translation: CASSTDRSYSPLHF.

The J gene is TRBJ1-4, the V gene TRBV30, with D maybe TRBD1 (5 bases). This CDR3 contains 18 residues. V dropped 0 bases and J dropped 8 bases, with 25 bases sitting between them. Germline CDR1 is GTSNPN and CDR2 is SVGIG (reference sequence). This CDR3 is CAWSVRKGRTLGGEKLFF. The CDR3, as DNA: TGTGCCTGGAGTGTAAGAAAAGGCCGGACACTCGGGGGAGAAAAACTGTTTTTT. Based on the CDR3 plus reference TRBV30 and TRBJ1-4, the full variable domain is SQTIHQWPATLVQPVGSPLSLECTVEGTSNPNLYWYRQAAGRGLQLLFYSVGIGQISSEVPQNLSASRPQDRQFILSSKKLLLSDSGFYLCAWSVRKGRTLGGEKLFFGSGTQLSVL.

This clone was counted only a few times. The rearrangement uses TRBV27 and TRBJ1-1; D gene unclear. Trimming removed 2 bases at V and 1 base at J, with 8 bases between. Germline assignment: CDR1 MNHEY and CDR2 SMNVEV (reference sequence). This CDR3 spans 14 amino acids. CDR3 bases: TGTGCCAGCAGTTTAACTTCAGGGAACACTGAAGCTTTCTTT. Protein sequence: CASSLTSGNTEAFF.

This chain connects TRBV18 to TRBJ2-7, with D perhaps TRBD1 (6 bases). The CDR3 runs 13 residues. V lost 4 bases to trimming and J lost 7 bases, with 14 bases between them. Germline V lookup: CDR1 KGHSH, CDR2 LQKENI. The CDR3 sequence is CASSLGQSFEQYF. The CDR3 coding sequence is TGTGCCAGCTCACTCGGACAGTCTTTTGAGCAGTACTTC. Full variable domain (missing parts from reference TRBV18 and TRBJ2-7): NAGVMQNPRHLVRRRGQEARLRCSPMKGHSHVYWYRQLPEEGLKFMVYLQKENIIDESGMPKERFSAEFPKEGPSILRIQQVVRGDSAAYFCASSLGQSFEQYFGPGTRLTVT.

V usage is TRBV30 and J usage is TRBJ1-3, with D possibly being TRBD1 (6 bases). Germline values: CDR1 GTSNPN, CDR2 SVGIG (reference sequence). The germline V and J ends were trimmed by 0 bases and 8 bases, with 8 bases remaining between them. The CDR3 covers 12 residues. The CDR3 reads CAWSVGGDTIYF. DNA for the CDR3: TGTGCCTGGAGTGTAGGGGGGGACACCATATATTTT.

The chain carries TRBV18 and TRBJ1-5; D call uncertain. The germline V gene encodes CDR1 KGHSH and CDR2 LQKENI. The CDR3 covers 14 residues. Trimming shortened V by 0 bases and J by 3 bases, and 6 bases separated the two germline ends. The CDR3 nucleotides read TGTGCCAGCTCACCACCGGGAGACAATCAGCCCCAGCATTTT. Translating it yields CASSPPGDNQPQHF.

The V and J genes are TRBV28 and TRBJ2-1, with 7 nucleotides matching TRBD2. V dropped 4 bases and J dropped 2; count of bases not matched to a gene: 8. Germline assignment: CDR1 MDHEN and CDR2 SYDVKM. This CDR3 is built from 16 residues. CDR3 region: CASSYWLAEAYNEQFF. CDR3 DNA: TGTGCCAGCAGTTATTGGCTAGCGGAGGCCTACAATGAGCAGTTCTTC.

The chain combines TRBV7-9 with TRBJ1-1; 8 bases map to TRBD1. The CDR3 consists of 16 residues. Germline V lookup: CDR1 SEHNR, CDR2 FQNEAQ (reference sequence). V was clipped by 8 bases and J by 4 bases; unmatched bases: 15. The CDR3 DNA follows: TGTGCCAGCCGTCCCCGGACAGGGAAGGAGGGCACTGAAGCTTTCTTT. Encoded protein: CASRPRTGKEGTEAFF.

The chain couples TRBV5-1 to TRBJ2-3, with 9 nucleotides matching TRBD2. Trimming removed 2 bases from V and 2 bases from J; junction bases left unmatched: 3. Germline values: CDR1 SGHRS, CDR2 YFSETQ. There are 15 residues in the CDR3. The CDR3 sequence is CASSFGGGDTDTQYF. The CDR3 DNA sequence: TGCGCCAGCAGCTTCGGCGGGGGGGACACAGATACGCAGTATTTT.

The chain employs TRBV7-8 and TRBJ1-2; 7 bases map to TRBD1. CDR1 is SGHVS and CDR2 is FQNEAQ in the germline V gene. The J segment lost 4 bases and the V segment lost 5 bases, leaving 10 bases of the junction unmatched. This CDR3 comprises 15 residues. The CDR3 bases are TGTGCCAGCAGCCGAGGGGGCGCCGGCCCCTATGGCTACACCTTC. Amino acids: CASSRGGAGPYGYTF. The entire variable domain, with the rest obtained from reference TRBV7-8 and TRBJ1-2, is as follows: GAGVSQSPRYKVAKRGQDVALRCDPISGHVSLFWYQQALGQGPEFLTYFQNEAQLDKSGLPSDRFFAERPEGSVSTLKIQRTQQEDSAVYLCASSRGGAGPYGYTFGSGTRLTVV.

The V and J genes are TRBV28 and TRBJ1-3; D remains ambiguous. CDR1 is MDHEN and CDR2 is SYDVKM in the germline V gene. V lost 2 bases, J lost 0 bases, and 5 bases lay in between. The CDR3 consists of 14 residues. The CDR3 bases are TGTGCCAGCAGTTTACCCAACTCTGGAAACACCATATATTTT. Translated, it gives CASSLPNSGNTIYF.

The chain is built from TRBV6-2 or TRBV6-3 and TRBJ2-1; TRBD2 agrees at 7 bases. Trimming at V came to 5 bases and at J to 7 bases, leaving 8 bases not matched to a gene. CDR3 length equals 14 residues. Germline V lookup: CDR1 MNHEY, CDR2 SVGEGT. The CDR3 spells CASSPPRGVNEQFF. DNA for the CDR3: TGTGCCAGCAGTCCCCCCCGGGGGGTTAATGAGCAGTTCTTC.

The V call is TRBV5-5, the J call TRBJ2-7, with TRBD1 matching 10 bases. V was pared by 0 bases and J by 1 base, with 1 base of the junction left unmatched. CDR1 is SGHKS and CDR2 is YYEKEE in the germline V gene (reference sequence). CDR3 length: 15 residues. The CDR3 region is CASSLEDRGSYEQYF. CDR3 DNA: TGTGCCAGCAGCTTGGAGGACAGGGGGTCCTACGAGCAGTACTTC.